The entry that follows covers one T cell receptor (beta chain) sequence. This sample was taken from a study of shared T cell receptors in the human thymus. Here immunoSEQ multiplex PCR was the method, and the copy in TCRdb shows in-frame clones only, minus some. The table includes hundreds of thousands of clones, 80% to 90% detected once. This CDR3 contains 16 residues. V lost 0 bases, J lost 0 bases, and 7 bases stayed unmatched. Germline V lookup: CDR1 GTSNPN, CDR2 SVGIG (reference sequence). A further study also used this sample, focusing on human thymus T cells. From that second work: Resections from corrective heart surgery supplied the thymus tissue.

Sequencing was done on a sample of thymocytes. The rearrangement joins TRBV30 to TRBJ1-1; TRBD1 matches at 7 bases. The TCR comes from a girl less than two years old with a congenital heart defect. The CDR3 DNA reads as TGTGCCTGGAGTGTGGATCGGACAGGCCTGAACACTGAAGCTTTCTTT. The encoded protein is CAWSVDRTGLNTEAFF.